This T cell receptor (beta chain) comes out of a study of blood T cell repertoires in COVID-19. Study overall: Some COVID-19 samples were acute and others convalescent; all came from the United States, Italy and Spain. T cells, B-cell-depleted T cells, or PBMCs supplied cDNA or gDNA.

In the source study's methods: Reference gene primers were amplified, and this amplification served to estimate nucleated cell counts. Measured with immunoSEQ multiplex PCR; TCRdb has only the in-frame clones, and not every one. D and trimming come from the DNA, and the V and J calls and clone size come from that table. The sample contains under 500,000 clones, around 89% of which appear only once. V was clipped by 5 bases and J by 7 bases; unmatched bases: 9. The germline V gene has CDR1 SNHLY and CDR2 FYNNEI. This CDR3 contains 14 residues. Input material: peripheral blood. The chain has TRBV2 and TRBJ2-7; 9 bases align to TRBD1. The receptor was derived from a woman aged 30 to 39 with acute or convalescent COVID-19. This CDR3 reads CASSRSGTGQEQYF. CDR3 bases: TGTGCCAGCAGTCGCTCCGGGACAGGGCAAGAGCAGTACTTC. The full variable domain, rest sourced from reference TRBV2 and TRBJ2-7, is EPEVTQTPSHQVTQMGQEVILRCVPISNHLYFYWYRQILGQKVEFLVSFYNNEISEKSEIFDDQFSVERPDGSNFTLKIRSTKLEDSAMYFCASSRSGTGQEQYFGPGTRLTVT.